This record looks at one TCR beta chain sequence and its context. Its antigen is undetermined. This sample is part of a study of blood T cells in healthy people across ages. This CDR3 has 14 residues. Findings of the study overall: Versus aged donors, long-lived donors had higher diversity and more naive CD4+ cells.

Combining a sample-barcoded 5' primer with a J-beta primer mix, a second PCR ran for about 6 to 12 cycles. Each cDNA molecule was tagged by a template-switch adaptor with 12 random nucleotides. TCRdb used MiXCR to reprocess the 5' RACE reads, holding one entry per CDR3 protein. The data contain approximately 770,000 distinct CDR3 sequences, 58% of them singletons. The clonotype originates from a man aged 30 to 45 in good health. Sequencing input: blood. The V gene is TRBV21-1, the J gene TRBJ2-7. TRBV21-1 is listed as a pseudogene. CDR3 amino acids: CASSKCLMSHEQYF. CDR3 coding DNA: TGTGCCAGCAGCAAATGCCTGATGTCCCACGAGCAGTACTTC.